The 14 T cell receptor beta chains listed next were all sequenced from one sample in a study of blood T cell repertoires in COVID-19. Generated by immunoSEQ multiplex PCR, the TCRdb table keeps only in-frame clones and is missing some. The sample lists 130,000 or so clones; around 88% were seen once. Sequenced sample: peripheral blood. The receptors shown here come from a man aged 45-65 years with acute or convalescent COVID-19.

The V and J genes are TRBV15 and TRBJ1-2; D possibly corresponds to TRBD1 (5 bases). This CDR3 is 15 amino acids long. Germline values: CDR1 LNHNV, CDR2 YYDKDF (reference sequence). V lost 3 bases and J lost 1, with 12 bases in between. The chain's CDR3 is CATSRDIIINYGYTF. In DNA, the CDR3 is TGTGCCACCAGCAGGGACATTATTATTAACTATGGCTACACCTTC.

The chain is built from TRBV7-9 and TRBJ2-2; D is perhaps TRBD1 (6 bases). CDR3 length: 13 amino acids. CDR1 is SEHNR, CDR2 FQNEAQ, per germline (reference sequence). V was cut by 7 bases and J by 7 bases, with 13 bases left in between. In DNA form, the CDR3 reads TGTGCCAGCACCGACCCCAGGGGCGGGGAGCTGTTTTTT. This encodes CASTDPRGGELFF. The whole variable domain, remainder taken from reference TRBV7-9 and TRBJ2-2, is DTGVSQNPRHKITKRGQNVTFRCDPISEHNRLYWYRQTLGQGPEFLTYFQNEAQLEKSRLLSDRFSAERPKGSFSTLEIQRTEQGDSAMYLCASTDPRGGELFFGEGSRLTVL.

The chain recombines TRBV4-1 with TRBJ2-2, with TRBD2 identical over 16 bases. The V segment lost 2 bases and the J segment 5 bases; nucleotides outside the gene matches: 11. The germline CDR1 and CDR2 sequences are MGHRA and YSYEKL. There are 20 residues in the CDR3. The CDR3 DNA follows: TGCGCCAGCAGCCAATTACTCCCGGGACTAGCGGGAGGGAGAACCGGGGAGCTGTTTTTT. This sequence encodes CASSQLLPGLAGGRTGELFF.

This clone came up many times. The CDR3 DNA sequence: TGTGCCACCAGTAGTCGACGGACAGGGGACGAGCAGTACTTC. Its translation is CATSSRRTGDEQYF. The rearrangement joins TRBV15 to TRBJ2-7; 9 bases align to TRBD1. The V segment lost 6 bases and the J segment 5 bases; nucleotides outside the gene matches: 8. Per the germline V gene, CDR1 is LNHNV and CDR2 is YYDKDF (reference sequence). The CDR3 consists of 14 residues.

The chain employs TRBV28 and TRBJ1-5, with 7 nucleotides matching TRBD1. The CDR3 is 18 residues long. V lost 6 bases to trimming and J lost 2 bases; unmatched junction nucleotides: 16. The germline CDR1 and CDR2 sequences are MDHEN and SYDVKM. DNA for the CDR3: TGTGCCAGCAGAAAAATAAAGACAGGGATTTTACGCAATCAGCCCCAGCATTTT. This codes for CASRKIKTGILRNQPQHF.

The rearrangement joins TRBV9 to TRBJ2-1; 9 bases agree with TRBD1. Germline assignment: CDR1 SGDLS and CDR2 YYNGEE. The CDR3 has 19 residues. The junction had 13 bases not matched to a gene; V was cut back by 1 base and J by 2 bases. CDR3 in DNA: TGTGCCAGCAGCGTACGACCGGGACAGGGTGCTCTTGCCTACAATGAGCAGTTCTTC. Protein sequence: CASSVRPGQGALAYNEQFF. Full variable domain (remainder filled in from reference TRBV9 and TRBJ2-1): DSGVTQTPKHLITATGQRVTLRCSPRSGDLSVYWYQQSLDQGLQFLIQYYNGEERAKGNILERFSAQQFPDLHSELNLSSLELGDSALYFCASSVRPGQGALAYNEQFFGPGTRLTVL.

As for this clone: Other nucleotide sequences in the sample specify the same CDR3. The rearrangement links TRBV7-9 to TRBJ1-2; TRBD1 is a possible D gene (5 bases). The CDR3 consists of 14 residues. Germline assignment: CDR1 SEHNR and CDR2 FQNEAQ (reference sequence). Trimming shortened V by 3 bases and J by 0 bases, and 8 bases separated the two germline ends. As DNA, the CDR3 is TGTGCCAGCAGCTTTGGACAAACTAACTATGGCTACACCTTC. Translated, it gives CASSFGQTNYGYTF.

This clone was detected a few times. The genes are TRBV6-5 and TRBJ1-1; D uncertain. The V end was cut by 6 bases, the J end by 0 bases, with 14 bases between. The CDR3 runs 15 residues. The germline CDR1 and CDR2 sequences are MNHEY and SVGAGI. CDR3 nucleotide sequence: TGTGCCAGCAGCGCCGCGGGCAGACTGAACACTGAAGCTTTCTTT. Amino acids: CASSAAGRLNTEAFF.

The chain carries TRBV4-1 and TRBJ1-1, with D perhaps TRBD1 (6 bases). This CDR3 is built from 14 residues. The germline CDR1 and CDR2 sequences are MGHRA and YSYEKL. Trimming removed 2 bases from V and 2 bases from J, with 9 bases in between. CDR3 amino acids: CASSQPRGNTEAFF. In DNA, the CDR3 is TGCGCCAGCAGCCAACCCAGGGGAAACACTGAAGCTTTCTTT.

V and J are TRBV6-5 and TRBJ1-1; tentative D call: TRBD1 (5 bases). The CDR3 has 15 amino acids. Germline values: CDR1 MNHEY, CDR2 SVGAGI. Trimming cost V 5 bases and J 0 bases, with 13 bases left between them. Here the CDR3 reads CASSLGGGLNTEAFF. In DNA form, the CDR3 reads TGTGCCAGCAGTCTGGGGGGAGGTTTGAACACTGAAGCTTTCTTT.

The chain carries TRBV5-1 and TRBJ1-2; the D gene is possibly TRBD1 (6 bases). This CDR3 region has 14 residues. CDR1 is SGHRS and CDR2 is YFSETQ in the germline V gene. V dropped 2 bases and J dropped 4 bases, with 12 bases sitting between them. This CDR3 reads CASSFVGTTYGYTF. In nucleotides, the CDR3 is TGCGCCAGCAGCTTTGTTGGGACAACCTATGGCTACACCTTC.

The chain has TRBV7-9 and TRBJ1-2, with D possibly being TRBD1 (6 bases). This CDR3 is built from 13 residues. The V and J ends lost 2 bases and 5 bases respectively, with 9 bases between them. Germline loops: CDR1 SEHNR, CDR2 FQNEAQ (reference sequence). In DNA, the CDR3 is TGTGCCAGCAGCTTATCAGGGGTTTATGGCTACACCTTC. Protein sequence: CASSLSGVYGYTF.

The CDR3, as DNA: TGCGCCAGCAGCCGGGTAGACCTTAGCAGCTACGAGCAGTACTTC. Its protein product is CASSRVDLSSYEQYF. The J gene is TRBJ2-7, the V gene TRBV4-1; no reliable D call. The V end was cut by 4 bases, the J end by 3 bases, with 16 bases between. Germline CDR1 reads MGHRA; CDR2 reads YSYEKL. The CDR3 has 15 amino acids.

The genes are TRBV5-1 and TRBJ1-3; D gene ambiguous. The CDR3 spans 16 residues. Germline values: CDR1 SGHRS, CDR2 YFSETQ. Trimming removed 0 bases from V and 1 base from J, with 11 bases in between. The DNA for the CDR3 is TGCGCCAGCAGCTTGGAGAATTTGAGTTCTGGAAACACCATATATTTT. Translating it yields CASSLENLSSGNTIYF. Full variable domain (outside the CDR3, taken from reference TRBV5-1 and TRBJ1-3): KAGVTQTPRYLIKTRGQQVTLSCSPISGHRSVSWYQQTPGQGLQFLFEYFSETQRNKGNFPGRFSGRQFSNSRSEMNVSTLELGDSALYLCASSLENLSSGNTIYFGEGSWLTVV.